Shown below are 18 T cell receptor beta chains from a single sample sequenced in a study of identical twins. TCRdb independently ran MiXCR on the 5' RACE reads; one entry per CDR3 protein. This sample has 420,000 or so distinct CDR3 sequences; approximately 17% occur once, and the top ten carry roughly 12%. The sample taken for sequencing was naive T cells sorted from blood. The receptors come from a man between 45 and 60 years old in good health.

Ten or more counts support this clonotype. The V call is TRBV29-1, the J call TRBJ2-1; weak D call: TRBD2 (5 bases). Germline CDR1 is SQVTM and CDR2 is ANQGSEA. Trimming removed 4 bases from V and 6 bases from J, with 13 bases in between. The CDR3 extends over 13 amino acids. Here the CDR3 DNA reads TGCAGCGTTGTCGAGGGAGACCGCAATGAGCAGTTCTTC. Its translation is CSVVEGDRNEQFF.

The sample holds many counts of this clonotype. This rearrangement joins TRBV7-9 to TRBJ2-3; TRBD2 matches at 11 bases. Trimming took 4 bases from V and 3 from J; bases not matched to a gene: 6. Germline V gene lookup returns CDR1 SEHNR and CDR2 FQNEAQ (reference sequence). This CDR3 has 16 amino acids. The CDR3 DNA reads as TGTGCCAGCAGCTACGAACTAGCGGGAGAAACAGATACGCAGTATTTT. This sequence encodes CASSYELAGETDTQYF.

This clonotype was counted once. This chain connects TRBV28 to TRBJ2-5; possible D gene TRBD1, 5 bases. The CDR3 is 13 residues long. The ends were cut back, 5 bases at V and 4 bases at J, with 11 bases in the middle. Germline values: CDR1 MDHEN, CDR2 SYDVKM. The CDR3 DNA reads as TGTGCCAGCAGTCAGGGCAGGCTAGAGACCCAGTACTTC. It is translated as CASSQGRLETQYF.

The chain is built from TRBV7-6 and TRBJ2-5; 8 bases align to TRBD2. Trimming cost V 5 bases and J 11 bases; bases outside gene matches: 7. The CDR3 is 12 residues long. Germline V CDR1 and CDR2: SGHVS, FNYEAQ. The CDR3: CASSPQTGGQYF. CDR3 DNA sequence: TGTGCCAGCAGCCCCCAGACGGGAGGGCAGTACTTC.

A few counts support this clonotype. CDR3 residues: CASSFEVVRFPGELFF. The CDR3 DNA sequence: TGTGCCAGCAGCTTTGAGGTAGTTCGGTTCCCCGGGGAGCTGTTTTTT. The rearrangement uses TRBV5-5 and TRBJ2-2; no definite D call. V was shortened by 2 bases and J by 6 bases, with 17 bases between the two germline ends. Germline V gene lookup returns CDR1 SGHKS and CDR2 YYEKEE (reference sequence). The CDR3 sequence is 16 residues long.

The rearrangement links TRBV12-3 or TRBV12-4 to TRBJ1-1, with TRBD1 matching 8 bases. The CDR3 has 14 amino acids. V was pared by 3 bases and J by 1 base, with 1 base of the junction left unmatched. The CDR3 loop reads CASSFTGGNTEAFF. DNA of the CDR3: TGTGCCAGCAGTTTTACAGGGGGGAACACTGAAGCTTTCTTT.

J is TRBJ2-5 and V is TRBV12-3 or TRBV12-4; D gene ambiguous. The CDR3 runs to 15 residues. Trimming pared 5 bases from V and 4 bases from J, leaving 17 bases between. CDR3 loop: CASSPLGAASETQYF. In DNA form, the CDR3 reads TGTGCCAGCAGTCCACTTGGAGCTGCCTCAGAGACCCAGTACTTC.

In this sample, this clonotype turned up many times. The CDR3 here is CASSLAGLAGGHYNEQFF. In DNA, the CDR3 is TGTGCCAGCAGCTTGGCGGGACTAGCGGGGGGGCATTACAATGAGCAGTTCTTC. The V gene is TRBV5-4, the J gene TRBJ2-1, with 16 bases fitting TRBD2. Germline loops: CDR1 SGHNT, CDR2 YYREEE (reference sequence). V shed 0 bases and J 4 bases; nucleotides not matched to a gene: 4. The CDR3 is made up of 18 amino acids.

This clonotype showed up just a few times. V and J are TRBV6-4 and TRBJ2-2; D is uncertain. Germline CDR1 and CDR2: MRHNA and SNTAGT. The CDR3 loop spans 15 amino acids. V lost 4 bases, J lost 6 bases, and 15 bases lay in between. CDR3 DNA sequence: TGTGCCAGCAGTGCACAGAACGTAGCAGCCGGGGAGCTGTTTTTT. Its protein is CASSAQNVAAGELFF.

This clonotype was observed at least ten times. The chain combines TRBV20-1 with TRBJ1-1; 7 nucleotides align to TRBD1. The CDR3 is 14 amino acids. In germline, CDR1 is DFQATT, CDR2 SNEGSKA (reference sequence). The junction had 8 bases not matched to a gene; V was cut back by 3 bases and J by 4 bases. CDR3 coding DNA: TGCAGTGCTAGTACCGGGACAGAAACCACTGAAGCTTTCTTT. Amino acids: CSASTGTETTEAFF.

This clonotype was recorded at least ten times. This sequence joins TRBV29-1 and TRBJ2-5; D remains ambiguous. Trimming cost V 4 bases and J 2 bases, with 14 bases left between them. Germline CDR1 SQVTM, CDR2 ANQGSEA. The CDR3 consists of 14 residues. The CDR3 is CSVGLPAPQETQYF. In DNA, the CDR3 is TGCAGCGTTGGGTTGCCAGCACCTCAAGAGACCCAGTACTTC.

J is TRBJ2-1 and V is TRBV6-1; 9 bases line up with TRBD2. This CDR3 is built from 15 residues. CDR1 is MNHNS and CDR2 is SASEGT in the germline V gene. V lost 6 bases, J lost 4 bases, and 7 bases stayed unmatched. CDR3 sequence: CASRLSGGVYNEQFF. The CDR3 DNA sequence: TGTGCCAGCAGACTTAGCGGGGGAGTTTACAATGAGCAGTTCTTC.

V and J are TRBV30 and TRBJ1-1, with a possible D match to TRBD1 (5 bases). Looked up from germline, CDR1 is GTSNPN and CDR2 is SVGIG (reference sequence). This CDR3 region has 15 residues. V dropped 2 bases and J dropped 3 bases, with 16 bases sitting between them. The CDR3 here is CAWSPRLRGDTEAFF. In nucleotides, the CDR3 is TGTGCCTGGAGTCCCCGTTTGAGGGGAGACACTGAAGCTTTCTTT.

The rearrangement joins TRBV6-5 to TRBJ1-4; 9 nucleotides match TRBD1. Germline V lookup: CDR1 MNHEY, CDR2 SVGAGI. V shed 3 bases and J 7 bases; nucleotides not matched to a gene: 3. CDR3 length equals 14 residues. CDR3 amino acids: CASSYGTGTEKLFF. Written as DNA, the CDR3 is TGTGCCAGCAGTTATGGGACAGGGACTGAAAAACTGTTTTTT.

This clonotype was seen more than once but under ten times. This chain uses TRBV20-1 with TRBJ1-2, with 7 nucleotides matching TRBD1. Per the germline V gene, CDR1 is DFQATT and CDR2 is SNEGSKA (reference sequence). V gave up 6 bases and J gave up 0 bases; unmatched junction bases: 10. The CDR3 loop spans 15 amino acids. The CDR3 nucleotides read TGCAGTGCGAACGGCCGGACAGGCGCTAACTATGGCTACACCTTC. Translated, it gives CSANGRTGANYGYTF.

The CDR3 protein is CASSVAGGPSNEQFF. The DNA of the CDR3 is TGTGCCAGCAGTGTGGCGGGGGGGCCTAGCAATGAGCAGTTCTTC. This chain connects TRBV6-1 to TRBJ2-1, with 9 bases matching TRBD2. The V gene's germline CDR1 is MNHNS and CDR2 SASEGT. CDR3 length: 15 amino acids. The V gene end was trimmed by 4 bases and the J gene end by 6 bases; junction bases not matched to a gene: 7.

This clonotype has a count of ten or more. CDR3: CAIREIRGSTEAFF. CDR3 sequence (DNA): TGTGCCATCAGGGAAATCAGGGGGAGCACTGAAGCTTTCTTT. The V and J genes are TRBV10-3 and TRBJ1-1; 7 nucleotides line up with TRBD1. The CDR3 has 14 amino acids. V gave up 6 bases and J gave up 4 bases; unmatched junction bases: 8. The germline gives CDR1 ENHRY, CDR2 SYGVKD.

In its sample, this clonotype was seen a few times. This rearrangement joins TRBV14 to TRBJ2-2; D gene unclear. V lost 0 bases and J 4 bases, leaving 15 bases between the germline ends. Germline lookup yields CDR1 SGHDN and CDR2 FVKESK. There are 17 residues in the CDR3. This chain's CDR3 is CASSQDRSRASTGELFF. The CDR3 DNA reads TGTGCCAGCAGCCAAGATCGTTCTAGGGCTAGCACCGGGGAGCTGTTTTTT.